A single T cell receptor (beta chain) is shown here with its context. The germline CDR1 and CDR2 sequences are SGHNT and YENEEA. V was pared by 5 bases and J by 4 bases, with 4 bases of the junction left unmatched. The CDR3 covers 14 residues. Researchers drew blood RNA from unsorted whole blood and extracted germline DNA as well. The investigators made TCR beta cDNA from approximately 510 ng total RNA, using a constant-region primer. Slightly modified ARM-PCR served as the procedure for the TCR beta libraries. These libraries came from three rounds of nested multiplex PCR. The two initial PCR rounds, about 9 cycles each, used TRBV1-TRBV30 forward and C-beta reverse primers. Each CDR3 protein is one row after TCRdb ran MiXCR on the multiplex PCR reads. This table holds approximately 310,000 distinct CDR3 sequences, 50% to 70% found once. This record comes from a study of tumor-infiltrating lymphocytes in primary liver carcinoma.

Sequences were obtained from peripheral blood. This receptor was identified in a man aged 35 to 55 with primary liver carcinoma and hepatitis B virus infection. V gene TRBV11-3 combines with J gene TRBJ2-5; 10 bases align to TRBD1. The DNA of the CDR3 is TGTGCCAGCAGCCTGGGGACAGGGGTAGAGACCCAGTACTTC. Amino acids: CASSLGTGVETQYF.